These T cell receptor beta chains were read from a single sample in a study of T cell responses to AZD1222 COVID-19 vaccine. The method was immunoSEQ multiplex PCR; TCRdb's version includes in-frame clones alone and lacks a portion of them. The table records 95,000 to 110,000 clones, approximately 89% of them present only once. The input for sequencing was peripheral blood, taken 28 days after the second dose of the MenACWY control vaccine. The receptor source for this set is an adult who received the MenACWY meningococcal vaccine as a control. The CDR3 runs from the conserved cysteine through the conserved F or W. The D gene is left open where the match is weak. Clone sizes are given selectively: once, few, many, or a class where the clone is expanded.

clone_size d_call j_call v_call cdr3_aa cdr3_nt
NA NA TRBJ1-2 TRBV4-2 CASSQGAGPLRYGYTF TGTGCCAGCAGCCAAGGGGCAGGGCCGCTACGCTATGGCTACACCTTC
NA NA TRBJ2-3 TRBV2 CASRTGRTDTQYF TGTGCCAGCAGGACAGGGAGGACAGATACGCAGTATTTT
NA NA TRBJ1-4 TRBV20-1 CSAGGGEKLFF TGCAGTGCTGGGGGCGGGGAAAAACTGTTTTTT
NA TRBD1 TRBJ2-2 TRBV7-9 CASSSRDRGPTGELFF TGTGCCAGCAGCTCCCGGGACAGGGGGCCCACCGGGGAGCTGTTTTTT
NA NA TRBJ1-5 TRBV24-1 CATSDDIQPQHF TGTGCCACCAGTGACGACATTCAGCCCCAGCATTTT
NA NA TRBJ1-6 TRBV6-6 CASSLPGQNSPLHF TGTGCCAGCAGTTTACCGGGACAAAATTCACCCCTCCACTTT
NA NA TRBJ1-4 TRBV5-1 CASSAAGSGNEKLFF TGCGCCAGCAGCGCTGCGGGCAGTGGGAATGAAAAACTGTTTTTT
NA TRBD2 TRBJ2-1 TRBV11-1 CARAGVQQFF TGTGCCAGAGCGGGGGTACAGCAGTTCTTC
NA TRBD1 TRBJ2-5 TRBV5-1 CASRKTGGYETQYF TGCGCCAGCAGAAAGACAGGGGGATATGAGACCCAGTACTTC
few NA TRBJ1-4 TRBV19 CASGPEKLFF TGTGCCAGTGGACCTGAAAAACTGTTTTTT
once NA TRBJ1-1 TRBV6-5 CAAKGAGVGTEAFF TGTGCTGCTAAGGGCGCGGGGGTCGGCACTGAAGCTTTCTTT
NA NA TRBJ1-5 TRBV30 CAWSQGAGDQPQHF TGTGCCTGGAGTCAAGGGGCAGGGGATCAGCCCCAGCATTTT
NA NA TRBJ2-7 TRBV4-3 CASSQNRRFEQYF TGCGCCAGCAGCCAAAACAGGCGGTTCGAGCAGTACTTC
NA TRBD2 TRBJ2-7 TRBV28 CASSLSLAVLSYEQYF TGTGCCAGCAGTTTATCCCTAGCGGTACTCTCCTACGAGCAGTACTTC
once NA TRBJ1-5 TRBV12-3/TRBV12-4 CASTTGYNQPQHF TGTGCCAGCACCACAGGGTACAATCAGCCCCAGCATTTT
NA NA TRBJ2-3 TRBV19 CASNPRAEGTDTQYF TGTGCCAGTAATCCCCGAGCGGAGGGCACAGATACGCAGTATTTT
NA NA TRBJ1-1 TRBV5-1 CASSWTEDTEAFF TGCGCCAGCAGCTGGACTGAAGACACTGAAGCTTTCTTT
NA TRBD2 TRBJ2-3 TRBV29-1 CSVDGGSGGSDTQYF TGCAGCGTTGACGGGGGTAGCGGGGGGTCAGATACGCAGTATTTT
NA NA TRBJ1-3 TRBV18 CASSPDLGGNTIYF TGTGCCAGCTCCCCGGACCTCGGAGGAAACACCATATATTTT
NA NA TRBJ1-5 TRBV20-1 CSASYNRAPDQPQHF TGCAGTGCTAGTTATAACCGGGCTCCCGATCAGCCCCAGCATTTT
NA NA TRBJ2-1 TRBV28 CASTNRDDNEQFF TGTGCCAGCACCAACCGGGACGACAATGAGCAGTTCTTC
NA NA TRBJ1-2 TRBV6-2/TRBV6-3 CASSRTEGEGYTF TGTGCCAGCAGTCGGACGGAGGGAGAAGGCTACACCTTC
NA NA TRBJ2-1 TRBV12-3/TRBV12-4 CASSSPDNEQFF TGTGCCAGCAGTTCCCCGGATAATGAGCAGTTCTTC
NA NA TRBJ1-6 TRBV30 CAWSFRTSSSYNSPLHF TGTGCCTGGAGTTTCAGGACATCTAGCTCCTATAATTCACCCCTCCACTTT
NA NA TRBJ2-1 TRBV28 CASSAVSLNNEQFF TGTGCCAGCAGCGCCGTTAGCCTTAACAATGAGCAGTTCTTC
few TRBD1 TRBJ2-3 TRBV7-6 CASRPTGGTQYF TGTGCCAGCAGACCCACAGGGGGAACGCAGTATTTT
few TRBD1 TRBJ2-7 TRBV6-2/TRBV6-3 CASSSLRRTGGNYEQYF TGTGCCAGCAGTTCTCTTCGAAGGACAGGGGGAAACTACGAGCAGTACTTC
NA NA TRBJ2-7 TRBV3-1/TRBV3-2 CASSQVHEQYF TGTGCCAGCAGCCAAGTTCACGAGCAGTACTTC
NA NA TRBJ1-1 TRBV5-5 CASSLGGDTEAFF TGTGCCAGCAGCCTAGGGGGGGACACTGAAGCTTTCTTT
NA NA TRBJ2-2 TRBV7-6 CASSSVGSNTGELFF TGTGCCAGCAGCTCAGTGGGTTCGAACACCGGGGAGCTGTTTTTT
many NA TRBJ2-1 TRBV19 CASSMYLEEQFF TGTGCCAGTAGTATGTATTTGGAGGAGCAGTTCTTC
NA NA TRBJ1-5 TRBV7-2 CASSLRGSDQPQHF TGTGCCAGCAGCTTACGGGGGTCCGATCAGCCCCAGCATTTT
NA TRBD1 TRBJ2-7 TRBV5-1 CASSLGTGGFYEQYF TGCGCCAGCAGCTTGGGCACAGGGGGTTTCTACGAGCAGTACTTC
NA NA TRBJ1-4 TRBV5-4 CASSFGVGEKLFF TGTGCCAGCAGCTTCGGAGTCGGGGAAAAACTGTTTTTT